This T cell receptor beta chain was recovered during a study of blood T cell repertoires in COVID-19. Study context: Specimens from acute and convalescent COVID-19 originated in the United States, Italy and Spain. PBMCs, B-cell-depleted T cells, or T cells provided the cDNA or gDNA that made up the material.

In the original analysis: Estimated nucleated cell counts came from reference gene primer amplification. The method was immunoSEQ multiplex PCR; TCRdb's version includes in-frame clones alone and lacks a portion of them. From that table come the V and J calls and clone size; the DNA was used to work out D and trimming. The sample has roughly 200,000 clones, 89% seen once. Per germline, CDR1 SGHTA and CDR2 FQGNSA. This CDR3 has 17 amino acids. V shed 0 bases, J shed 5 bases, and the junction held 11 bases outside the gene matches. Sequencing used peripheral blood. This TCR was recovered from a man between 40 and 49 years old with acute or convalescent COVID-19. This sequence joins TRBV7-2 and TRBJ2-7; TRBD2 matches 9 bases. DNA of the CDR3: TGTGCCAGCAGCTTAGCGAGGTCAGCGGGGGGTGTCCACGAGCAGTACTTC. Its translation is CASSLARSAGGVHEQYF.